The rows below give T cell receptor beta chains drawn from one sample of a study of identical twins. TCRdb independently ran MiXCR on the 5' RACE reads; one entry per CDR3 protein. The sample shows about 280,000 distinct CDR3 sequences, approximately 8.5% of them seen only once. These data were likewise used in another study, on yellow fever vaccine responses in identical twins.

The sequencing sample was made of memory (CD45RO+) T cells sorted from blood. These receptors all come from a woman under 30 in good health. The CDR3 runs from the conserved cysteine through the conserved F or W. D genes are given only for firm matches. A clone size is listed for some rows: how often the clone was seen (once, few, many), or a class if it is expanded.

cdr3_aa: CASSETGGRNQPQHF
cdr3_nt: TGTGCCAGCAGTGAGACAGGGGGCCGCAATCAGCCCCAGCATTTT
j_call: TRBJ1-5
v_call: TRBV2
cdr3_length: 15
d_call: TRBD1
clone_size: few

cdr3_aa: CASSRASGRAGETQYF
cdr3_nt: TGTGCCAGCAGCAGAGCTAGCGGGAGGGCCGGCGAGACCCAGTACTTC
j_call: TRBJ2-5
v_call: TRBV7-9
cdr3_length: 16
d_call: TRBD2
clone_size: NA

cdr3_aa: CASSLGYGQGNYNEQFF
cdr3_nt: TGTGCCAGCAGTTTAGGCTATGGACAGGGGAACTACAATGAGCAGTTCTTC
j_call: TRBJ2-1
v_call: TRBV27
cdr3_length: 17
d_call: TRBD1
clone_size: few

cdr3_aa: CSARGLAGEVGGQYF
cdr3_nt: TGCAGTGCTAGAGGACTAGCGGGAGAGGTCGGGGGCCAGTACTTC
j_call: TRBJ2-5
v_call: TRBV20-1
cdr3_length: 15
d_call: TRBD2
clone_size: NA

cdr3_aa: CASREASGANVLTF
cdr3_nt: TGTGCCAGCAGGGAAGCCTCTGGGGCCAACGTCCTGACTTTC
j_call: TRBJ2-6
v_call: TRBV6-1
cdr3_length: 14
d_call: NA
clone_size: NA

cdr3_aa: CASSSVGGTDTQYF
cdr3_nt: TGTGCCAGCAGCTCGGTGGGGGGCACAGATACGCAGTATTTT
j_call: TRBJ2-3
v_call: TRBV5-6
cdr3_length: 14
d_call: NA
clone_size: NA

cdr3_aa: CASSLNSLGYEQYF
cdr3_nt: TGTGCCAGCAGCTTAAATTCTCTCGGTTACGAGCAGTACTTC
j_call: TRBJ2-7
v_call: TRBV7-9
cdr3_length: 14
d_call: NA
clone_size: few

cdr3_aa: CASSRDRGEPSGANVLTF
cdr3_nt: TGCGCCAGCAGCCGGGACAGGGGGGAACCCTCTGGGGCCAACGTCCTGACTTTC
j_call: TRBJ2-6
v_call: TRBV4-1
cdr3_length: 18
d_call: TRBD1
clone_size: few

cdr3_aa: CASSWGRTSGANVLTF
cdr3_nt: TGTGCCAGCAGCTGGGGACGGACCTCTGGGGCCAACGTCCTGACTTTC
j_call: TRBJ2-6
v_call: TRBV5-6
cdr3_length: 16
d_call: NA
clone_size: few

cdr3_aa: CASADGDRGNEKLFF
cdr3_nt: TGCGCCAGCGCCGATGGGGACAGGGGAAATGAAAAACTGTTTTTT
j_call: TRBJ1-4
v_call: TRBV5-1
cdr3_length: 15
d_call: TRBD1
clone_size: many

cdr3_aa: CASSLAIRDTGELFF
cdr3_nt: TGTGCCAGCAGCTTAGCAATTCGGGACACCGGGGAGCTGTTTTTT
j_call: TRBJ2-2
v_call: TRBV7-9
cdr3_length: 15
d_call: NA
clone_size: NA

cdr3_aa: CASSYSMGQGINSPLHF
cdr3_nt: TGTGCCAGCAGTTACTCCATGGGACAGGGGATTAATTCACCCCTCCACTTT
j_call: TRBJ1-6
v_call: TRBV6-5
cdr3_length: 17
d_call: TRBD1
clone_size: many

cdr3_aa: CASSFQGQEAFF
cdr3_nt: TGTGCCAGCAGTTTTCAAGGACAGGAAGCTTTCTTT
j_call: TRBJ1-1
v_call: TRBV27
cdr3_length: 12
d_call: NA
clone_size: NA

cdr3_aa: CASSETGGWRVETQYF
cdr3_nt: TGTGCCAGCAGCGAGACAGGGGGATGGAGGGTTGAGACCCAGTACTTC
j_call: TRBJ2-5
v_call: TRBV7-9
cdr3_length: 16
d_call: TRBD1
clone_size: few

cdr3_aa: CASRQTLSPNGYTF
cdr3_nt: TGTGCCAGCCGTCAAACCCTTTCGCCGAATGGCTACACCTTC
j_call: TRBJ1-2
v_call: TRBV27
cdr3_length: 14
d_call: NA
clone_size: few

cdr3_aa: CASSLMVTSGAHEQFF
cdr3_nt: TGTGCCAGCAGTTTGATGGTAACTAGCGGGGCCCATGAGCAGTTCTTC
j_call: TRBJ2-1
v_call: TRBV27
cdr3_length: 16
d_call: TRBD2
clone_size: NA

cdr3_aa: CASSQDLRGVYEQYF
cdr3_nt: TGCGCCAGCAGCCAAGATCTGCGGGGGGTCTACGAGCAGTACTTC
j_call: TRBJ2-7
v_call: TRBV4-1
cdr3_length: 15
d_call: TRBD2
clone_size: many

cdr3_aa: CAIGFGQGGTGELFF
cdr3_nt: TGTGCCATCGGGTTTGGACAGGGGGGAACCGGGGAGCTGTTTTTT
j_call: TRBJ2-2
v_call: TRBV10-3
cdr3_length: 15
d_call: TRBD1
clone_size: few

cdr3_aa: CASSRGGEDTQYF
cdr3_nt: TGTGCCAGCAGCCGTGGGGGGGAGGATACGCAGTATTTT
j_call: TRBJ2-3
v_call: TRBV9
cdr3_length: 13
d_call: TRBD2
clone_size: few